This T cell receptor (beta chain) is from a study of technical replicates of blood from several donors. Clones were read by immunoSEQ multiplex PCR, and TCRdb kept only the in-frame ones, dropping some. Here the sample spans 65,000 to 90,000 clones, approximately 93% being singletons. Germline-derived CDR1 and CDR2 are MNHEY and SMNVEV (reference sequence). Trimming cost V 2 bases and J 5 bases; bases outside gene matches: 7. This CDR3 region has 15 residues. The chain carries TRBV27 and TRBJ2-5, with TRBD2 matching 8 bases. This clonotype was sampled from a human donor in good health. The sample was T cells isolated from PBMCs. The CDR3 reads CASSLGGTRMETQYF. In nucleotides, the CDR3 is TGTGCCAGCAGTTTAGGCGGGACTAGGATGGAGACCCAGTACTTC.